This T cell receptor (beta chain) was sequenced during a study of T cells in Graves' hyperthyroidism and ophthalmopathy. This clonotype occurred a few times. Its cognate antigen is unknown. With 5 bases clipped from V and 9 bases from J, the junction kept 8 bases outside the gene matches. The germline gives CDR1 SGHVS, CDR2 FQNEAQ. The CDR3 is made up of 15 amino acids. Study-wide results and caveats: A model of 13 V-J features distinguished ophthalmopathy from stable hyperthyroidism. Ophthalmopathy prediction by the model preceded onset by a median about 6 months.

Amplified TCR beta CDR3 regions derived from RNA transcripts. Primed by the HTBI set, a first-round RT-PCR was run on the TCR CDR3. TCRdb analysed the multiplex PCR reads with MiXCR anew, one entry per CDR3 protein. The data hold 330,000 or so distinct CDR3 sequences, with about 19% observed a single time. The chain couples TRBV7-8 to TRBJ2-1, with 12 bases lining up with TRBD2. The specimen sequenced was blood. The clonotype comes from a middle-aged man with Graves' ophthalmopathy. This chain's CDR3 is CASSARLAGVGEQFF. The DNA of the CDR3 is TGTGCCAGCAGCGCTCGACTAGCGGGAGTGGGTGAGCAGTTCTTC.